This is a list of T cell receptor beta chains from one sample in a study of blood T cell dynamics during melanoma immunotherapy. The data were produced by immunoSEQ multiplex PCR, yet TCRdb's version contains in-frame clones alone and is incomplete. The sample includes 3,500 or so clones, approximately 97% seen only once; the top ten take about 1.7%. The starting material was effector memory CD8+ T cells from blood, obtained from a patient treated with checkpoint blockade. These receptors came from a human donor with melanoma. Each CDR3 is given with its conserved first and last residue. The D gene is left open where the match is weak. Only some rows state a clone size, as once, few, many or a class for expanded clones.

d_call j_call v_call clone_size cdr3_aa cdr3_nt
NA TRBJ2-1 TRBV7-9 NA CASSLVAGGYYNEQFF TGTGCCAGCAGCTTAGTGGCAGGGGGGTACTACAATGAGCAGTTCTTC
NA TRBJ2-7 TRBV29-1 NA CSVEASYEQYF TGCAGCGTTGAGGCGTCCTACGAGCAGTACTTC
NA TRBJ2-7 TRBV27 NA CASSFEWKAYEQYF TGTGCCAGCAGTTTTGAGTGGAAAGCCTACGAGCAGTACTTC
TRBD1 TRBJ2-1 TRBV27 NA CASSLGQGEYNEQFF TGTGCCAGCAGTTTAGGGCAGGGGGAGTACAATGAGCAGTTCTTC
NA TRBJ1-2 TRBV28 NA CASSPEGTGIRGYTF TGTGCCAGCAGCCCAGAGGGAACAGGGATACGTGGCTACACCTTC
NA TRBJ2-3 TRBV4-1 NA CASRQDSTDTQYF TGCGCCAGCAGACAGGACAGCACAGATACGCAGTATTTT
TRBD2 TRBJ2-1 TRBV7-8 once CASSLFNRLAEDEQFF TGTGCCAGCAGCCTATTTAATAGACTAGCGGAGGATGAGCAGTTCTTC
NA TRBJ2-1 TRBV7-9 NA CASSLTTRDNEQFF TGTGCCAGCAGCCTAACAACCCGGGACAATGAGCAGTTCTTC
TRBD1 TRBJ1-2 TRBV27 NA CASSLGRGLGNTF TGTGCCAGCAGTTTAGGCAGGGGGCTTGGAAACACCTTC
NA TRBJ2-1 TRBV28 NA CASSLPGINEQFF TGTGCCAGCAGTTTACCGGGAATCAATGAGCAGTTCTTC
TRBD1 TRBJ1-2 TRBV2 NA CASGDSSLSSGYTF TGTGCCAGTGGGGACAGCTCGCTGAGTAGTGGCTACACCTTC
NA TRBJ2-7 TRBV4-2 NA CASSQGLLSSYEQYF TGTGCCAGCAGCCAAGGCCTTCTAAGCTCCTACGAGCAGTACTTC
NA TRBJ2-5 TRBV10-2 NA CASIGSFQEETQYF TGCGCCAGCATCGGGTCATTTCAGGAAGAGACCCAGTACTTC
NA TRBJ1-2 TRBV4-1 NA CASSQDGTLGYGYTF TGCGCCAGCAGCCAAGATGGTACCCTTGGCTATGGCTACACCTTC